Each of the 29 T cell receptor beta chains below was sequenced from the same sample in a study of cytomegalovirus exposure and HLA in healthy donors. The primer mix had 60 Vbeta and 13 Jbeta primers. TCRdb's table, derived via immunoSEQ multiplex PCR, lists solely in-frame clones and lacks some. The sample includes under 250,000 clones, approximately 82% of them seen just once. The sequencing sample was made of PBMCs. Every receptor here comes from a male donor in good health and CMV-seronegative.

The V call is TRBV7-6, the J call TRBJ2-5, with D tentatively TRBD1 (6 bases). The tail of the sequence fits TRBJ2-7 better, so the J call may be wrong. This CDR3 comprises 16 residues. Germline-derived CDR1 and CDR2 are SGHVS and FNYEAQ. CDR3 in DNA: TGTGCCAGCAGCTTAAGGGCAGGGGAGAGCTCCTACGAGCAGTACTTC. Amino acid sequence: CASSLRAGESSYEQYF.

This chain links TRBV23-1 with TRBJ2-3; D is perhaps TRBD1 (5 bases). TRBV23-1 falls under the ORF class, with uncertain function. The V end lost 2 bases, the J end lost 2 bases, and 11 bases lay between the germline ends. CDR3 length equals 15 residues. CDR3 in amino acids: CASSQAGYPTDTQYF. The CDR3 DNA reads TGCGCCAGCAGTCAAGCAGGGTACCCCACAGATACGCAGTATTTT.

The chain is built from TRBV6-1 and TRBJ2-5, with 8 bases fitting TRBD1. Gene TRBJ2-7 matches the end of the DNA better, so the J call may be wrong. Germline loops: CDR1 MNHNS, CDR2 SASEGT. The CDR3 covers 14 residues. The CDR3 DNA reads as TGTGCCAGCAGTGGATGGACAGGGAACTACGAGCAGTACTTC. This translates into CASSGWTGNYEQYF.

The chain links TRBV18 to TRBJ2-1; 8 nucleotides align to TRBD2. The V segment lost 0 bases and the J segment 14 bases; nucleotides outside the gene matches: 6. From germline, CDR1 is KGHSH and CDR2 LQKENI. The CDR3 runs 13 residues. CDR3 bases: TGTGCCAGCTCACCACCGGGAGGTAGCGGGGAGTTCTTC. Translation gives CASSPPGGSGEFF.

This clone has only one observation. The chain joins TRBV2 to TRBJ2-5; TRBD2 matches 10 bases. V was clipped by 10 bases and J by 2 bases; unmatched bases: 4. The germline V gene encodes CDR1 SNHLY and CDR2 FYNNEI. The CDR3 is made up of 13 amino acids. The CDR3 DNA follows: TGTGCCAACGGACTAGCGGCTCAAGAGACCCAGTACTTC. Its protein product is CANGLAAQETQYF.

This clone has only a few counts. This sequence joins TRBV6-5 and TRBJ1-1; D unclear. From germline, CDR1 is MNHEY and CDR2 SVGAGI. V was shortened by 0 bases and J by 6 bases, with 14 bases between the two germline ends. This CDR3 has 15 amino acids. The CDR3 protein is CASSYSGVGGPEAFF. The DNA of the CDR3 is TGTGCCAGCAGTTACTCTGGGGTGGGAGGCCCTGAAGCTTTCTTT.

The J gene is TRBJ2-3, the V gene TRBV6-4; TRBD2 agrees at 8 bases. CDR1 and CDR2 (germline): MRHNA, SNTAGT. The CDR3 loop spans 15 amino acids. J was trimmed by 0 bases and V by 3 bases; bases with no gene match: 2. CDR3 loop: CASSEASGSTDTQYF. The DNA of the CDR3 is TGTGCCAGCAGTGAAGCTAGCGGGAGCACAGATACGCAGTATTTT.

The V and J genes are TRBV6-1 and TRBJ2-1; 9 bases map to TRBD1. Trimming cost V 7 bases and J 4 bases; bases outside gene matches: 2. CDR1 is MNHNS and CDR2 is SASEGT in the germline V gene. The CDR3 consists of 13 residues. CDR3 sequence (DNA): TGTGCCAGCACGACAGGGGGTTACAATGAGCAGTTCTTC. Its protein product is CASTTGGYNEQFF.

V gene TRBV5-1 combines with J gene TRBJ1-6, with TRBD1 matching 7 bases. Germline V gene sequence: CDR1 SGHRS, CDR2 YFSETQ. Trimming at V came to 2 bases and at J to 8 bases, leaving 4 bases not matched to a gene. This CDR3 comprises 14 residues. CDR3 in amino acids: CASSFKGAHSPLHF. The CDR3 coding sequence is TGCGCCAGCAGCTTTAAGGGGGCACATTCACCCCTCCACTTT.

The chain employs TRBV2 and TRBJ1-4; perhaps TRBD1 as D (6 bases). CDR3 length equals 14 residues. V lost 4 bases and J lost 8, with 14 bases in between. Germline V gene sequence: CDR1 SNHLY, CDR2 FYNNEI. The CDR3 bases are TGTGCCAGCAGTGTTGGAGCAGGGGTCGAAAAACTGTTTTTT. It encodes CASSVGAGVEKLFF.

As for this clone: This sample also contains other DNA sequences that code for the same CDR3. V gene TRBV6-6 combines with J gene TRBJ1-2; TRBD1 agrees at 9 bases. The germline V gene has CDR1 MNHNY and CDR2 SVGAGI (reference sequence). The V gene end was trimmed by 7 bases and the J gene end by 5 bases; junction bases not matched to a gene: 8. The CDR3 has 14 residues. CDR3 coding DNA: TGTGCCAGCAACGTGGACAGGGGACCATATGGCTACACCTTC. It is translated as CASNVDRGPYGYTF.

This clone was observed a handful of times. The junction departs from germline at one end; a sequencing error may be responsible. The rearrangement joins TRBV5-1 to TRBJ1-3; D might be TRBD1 (6 bases). The CDR3 totals 19 residues. From germline, CDR1 is SGHRS and CDR2 YFSETQ. The CDR3 reads CASSLSGSGGGASGNTIYF. CDR3 DNA sequence: TGCGCCAGCAGCTTGTCCGGTTCTGGTGGGGGCGCTTCTGGAAACACAATATATTTT. Full variable domain (outside the CDR3, taken from reference TRBV5-1 and TRBJ1-3): KAGVTQTPRYLIKTRGQQVTLSCSPISGHRSVSWYQQTPGQGLQFLFEYFSETQRNKGNFPGRFSGRQFSNSRSEMNVSTLELGDSALYLCASSLSGSGGGASGNTIYFGEGSWLTVV.

This chain uses TRBV7-8 with TRBJ2-5; D call uncertain. V shed 3 bases and J shed 4 bases, with 6 bases lying between them. The length of the CDR3 is 12 residues. Germline CDR1 and CDR2: SGHVS and FQNEAQ. The CDR3 region has the DNA TGTGCCAGCAGCTTTAATCGAGAGACCCAGTACTTC. Residues: CASSFNRETQYF.

This clone was seen ten or more times. The chain carries TRBV30 and TRBJ1-1, with D maybe TRBD1 (6 bases). The germline V gene has CDR1 GTSNPN and CDR2 SVGIG (reference sequence). The CDR3 sequence is 15 residues long. Trimming shortened V by 2 bases and J by 3 bases, and 16 bases separated the two germline ends. The DNA of the CDR3 is TGTGCCTGGAGTTTCGGGGGGGGCTGGGACACTGAAGCTTTCTTT. Amino acids: CAWSFGGGWDTEAFF.

A remark on this clone: Within the sample, other DNA sequences also encode this same CDR3. The chain recombines TRBV7-2 with TRBJ2-5; weak D call: TRBD2 (5 bases). The length of the CDR3 is 13 residues. V was shortened by 0 bases and J by 5 bases, with 7 bases between the two germline ends. Looked up from germline, CDR1 is SGHTA and CDR2 is FQGNSA. CDR3 protein: CASSLARVETQYF. The CDR3 nucleotides read TGTGCCAGCAGCTTAGCGAGGGTGGAGACCCAGTACTTC.

This clone came up once. The chain employs TRBV7-9 and TRBJ2-3, with 13 bases lining up with TRBD2. The J segment lost 8 bases and the V segment lost 4 bases, leaving 6 bases of the junction unmatched. Germline V CDR1 and CDR2: SEHNR, FQNEAQ (reference sequence). CDR3 size: 15 residues. The CDR3 DNA sequence: TGTGCCAGCAGCTCCGGACTAGCGGGGGAAGGTACGCAGTATTTT. Amino acid sequence: CASSSGLAGEGTQYF.

The V gene is TRBV9, the J gene TRBJ2-1; 13 bases align to TRBD2. Germline CDR1 and CDR2: SGDLS and YYNGEE. CDR3 size: 17 residues. The ends lost 4 bases at V and 6 bases at J; junction bases unmatched: 10. The CDR3: CASSKVLTSGRSNEQFF. CDR3 DNA: TGTGCCAGCAGCAAAGTATTGACTAGCGGGAGGAGCAATGAGCAGTTCTTC.

V usage is TRBV19 and J usage is TRBJ1-2; 7 bases line up with TRBD1. The J segment lost 2 bases and the V segment lost 3 bases, leaving 9 bases of the junction unmatched. The CDR3 has 16 residues. Germline CDR1 LNHDA, CDR2 SQIVND (reference sequence). The CDR3 DNA is TGTGCCAGTAGTATTTTCGTTGGGACAGCCAACTATGGCTACACCTTC. It translates to CASSIFVGTANYGYTF.

The chain links TRBV15 to TRBJ2-7; 7 bases are shared with TRBD1. Unmatched junction bases numbered 4, after V lost 1 base and J lost 4 bases. The length of the CDR3 is 14 residues. From germline, CDR1 is LNHNV and CDR2 YYDKDF (reference sequence). The CDR3 sequence: CATSRVAGGYEQYF. CDR3 bases: TGTGCCACCAGCAGAGTGGCAGGGGGTTACGAGCAGTACTTC.

The rearrangement joins TRBV7-9 to TRBJ2-1; 7 nucleotides line up with TRBD2. The CDR3 contains 15 residues. The germline CDR1 and CDR2 sequences are SEHNR and FQNEAQ (reference sequence). V lost 4 bases to trimming and J lost 7 bases; unmatched junction nucleotides: 10. CDR3 in DNA: TGTGCCAGCAGCTCCCTGGGAGGGCGGTGGAATGAGCAGTTCTTC. Translated, it gives CASSSLGGRWNEQFF. The variable domain in full, with the rest retrieved from reference TRBV7-9 and TRBJ2-1, is DTGVSQNPRHKITKRGQNVTFRCDPISEHNRLYWYRQTLGQGPEFLTYFQNEAQLEKSRLLSDRFSAERPKGSFSTLEIQRTEQGDSAMYLCASSSLGGRWNEQFFGPGTRLTVL.

This clone was seen just once. The rearrangement joins TRBV5-5 to TRBJ2-7; maybe TRBD1 (7 bases). Germline CDR1 SGHKS, CDR2 YYEKEE (reference sequence). CDR3 size: 15 residues. Trimming stripped 4 bases from V and 6 bases from J, with 20 bases between. The CDR3 DNA follows: TGTGCCAGCAGCAAAGTGACAGGGTGGGACTCCGAGCAGTACTTC. This codes for CASSKVTGWDSEQYF.

V usage is TRBV11-2 and J usage is TRBJ1-5, with D perhaps matching TRBD1 (5 bases). From germline, CDR1 is SGHAT and CDR2 FQNNGV. This CDR3 spans 15 amino acids. Trimming cost V 0 bases and J 5 bases, with 11 bases left between them. The CDR3 is CASSLDWTPYQPQHF. The CDR3 region has the DNA TGTGCCAGCAGCTTAGATTGGACACCCTATCAGCCCCAGCATTTT.

This clone came up once. The chain has TRBV7-6 and TRBJ1-3; D not certain. CDR1 is SGHVS and CDR2 is FNYEAQ in the germline V gene. The CDR3 is made up of 15 amino acids. The V gene lost 1 base and the J gene lost 0 bases, with 7 bases spanning the gap. The CDR3 DNA sequence: TGTGCCAGCAGCTTAGGGGCAGGCTCTGGAAACACCATATATTTT. Translation: CASSLGAGSGNTIYF.

There are a few counts of this clone. The chain joins TRBV7-2 to TRBJ2-7; 10 nucleotides line up with TRBD2. After removal of 1 base from V and 6 bases from J, the junction contained 12 bases not matched to a gene. Germline CDR1 reads SGHTA; CDR2 reads FQGNSA. The CDR3 loop spans 17 amino acids. Here the CDR3 DNA reads TGTGCCAGCAGCTTAGACACCGCCAGCGGGAGGGCCGGCGAGCAGTACTTC. It yields the protein CASSLDTASGRAGEQYF.

The chain uses TRBV9 and TRBJ2-1; TRBD2 agrees at 7 bases. There are 15 residues in the CDR3. V shed 4 bases, J shed 3 bases, and the junction held 7 bases outside the gene matches. From germline, CDR1 is SGDLS and CDR2 YYNGEE. This CDR3 reads CASSRELANYNEQFF. CDR3 in DNA: TGTGCCAGCAGCCGGGAACTAGCGAACTACAATGAGCAGTTCTTC.

V is TRBV9 and J is TRBJ2-5; D is possibly TRBD2 (5 bases). Germline lookup yields CDR1 SGDLS and CDR2 YYNGEE. The length of the CDR3 is 15 residues. V lost 3 bases, J lost 5 bases, and 17 bases lay in between. The DNA of the CDR3 is TGTGCCAGCAGCGGAGAAGTTCTAGCTGGGGAGACCCAGTACTTC. Residues: CASSGEVLAGETQYF.

The chain has TRBV7-9 and TRBJ2-1; D perhaps matches TRBD1 (6 bases). V was trimmed by 5 bases and J by 0 bases, leaving 14 bases between them. Germline CDR1 and CDR2: SEHNR and FQNEAQ (reference sequence). This CDR3 spans 16 amino acids. The CDR3 DNA reads TGTGCCAGCAGCACAACAGGGTTGGGCTCCTACAATGAGCAGTTCTTC. This translates into CASSTTGLGSYNEQFF. The variable domain in full, completed from reference TRBV7-9 and TRBJ2-1, reads DTGVSQNPRHKITKRGQNVTFRCDPISEHNRLYWYRQTLGQGPEFLTYFQNEAQLEKSRLLSDRFSAERPKGSFSTLEIQRTEQGDSAMYLCASSTTGLGSYNEQFFGPGTRLTVL.

The chain couples TRBV6-5 to TRBJ2-3, with a tentative D call TRBD2 (6 bases). CDR3 size: 14 residues. Germline CDR1 MNHEY, CDR2 SVGAGI. V lost 6 bases and J lost 3, with 13 bases in between. The CDR3 is CASSRDLYTDTQYF. The CDR3 DNA reads as TGTGCCAGCAGCCGGGACTTGTATACAGATACGCAGTATTTT.

The rearrangement uses TRBV27 and TRBJ2-7, with 10 bases lining up with TRBD2. Trimming removed 6 bases from V and 9 bases from J; junction bases left unmatched: 20. This CDR3 has 17 residues. The germline gives CDR1 MNHEY, CDR2 SMNVEV (reference sequence). The CDR3 loop is CASSQQGTSASPSVQYF. Written as DNA, the CDR3 is TGTGCCAGCAGCCAACAGGGGACTAGCGCTAGCCCGTCGGTGCAGTACTTC.